Below, 2 T cell receptor beta chains from the same sample are listed, as sequenced in a study of CD8 T cells in Susac syndrome. After extraction with the RNeasy kit, about 0.45 to 1 ug of the RNA was reverse transcribed using random hexamers. TCRdb re-called the immunoSEQ multiplex PCR reads with MiXCR, one entry per CDR3 protein. The sample shows about 130,000 distinct CDR3 sequences, over 90% of them seen only once. The sample consisted of CD4+ T cells from PBMCs. The receptor set was obtained from a human donor in good health.

The rearrangement uses TRBV7-9 and TRBJ1-1, with no clear D. Germline V CDR1 and CDR2: SEHNR, FQNEAQ (reference sequence). Trimming removed 5 bases from V and 10 bases from J, with 14 bases in between. The CDR3 has 12 amino acids. The CDR3 region is CASSRLEGGAFF. Here the CDR3 DNA reads TGTGCCAGCAGCCGCCTTGAGGGTGGAGCTTTCTTT.

The chain links TRBV6-6 to TRBJ2-3, with D perhaps matching TRBD2 (5 bases). V was clipped by 2 bases and J by 5 bases, with 5 bases between them. The germline gives CDR1 MNHNY, CDR2 SVGAGI (reference sequence). The CDR3 runs to 12 residues. The CDR3 sequence is CASSYEGDTQYF. In DNA, the CDR3 is TGTGCCAGCAGTTACGAGGGAGATACGCAGTATTTT.